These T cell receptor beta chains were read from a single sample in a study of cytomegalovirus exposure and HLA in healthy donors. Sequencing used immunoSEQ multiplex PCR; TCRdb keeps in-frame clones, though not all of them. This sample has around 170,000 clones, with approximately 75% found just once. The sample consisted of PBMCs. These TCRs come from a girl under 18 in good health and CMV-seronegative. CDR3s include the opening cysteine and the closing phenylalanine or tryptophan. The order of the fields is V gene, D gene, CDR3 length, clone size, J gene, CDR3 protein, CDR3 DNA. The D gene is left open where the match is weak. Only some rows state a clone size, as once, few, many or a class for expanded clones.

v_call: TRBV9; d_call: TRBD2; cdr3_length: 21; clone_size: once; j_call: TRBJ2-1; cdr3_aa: CASSVFRGLTSGGSTYNEQFF; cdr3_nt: TGTGCCAGCAGCGTCTTTAGAGGCCTTACTAGCGGGGGGTCGACCTACAATGAGCAGTTCTTC
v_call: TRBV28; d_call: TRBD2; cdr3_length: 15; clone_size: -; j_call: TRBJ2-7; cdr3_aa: CASSSIAGHSYEQYF; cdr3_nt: TGTGCCAGCAGTTCCATAGCGGGCCACTCCTACGAGCAGTACTTC
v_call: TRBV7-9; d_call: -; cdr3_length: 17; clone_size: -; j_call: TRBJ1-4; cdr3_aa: CASSNTSTGSTNEKLFF; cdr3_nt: TGTGCCAGCAGCAATACGTCCACGGGGTCCACTAATGAAAAACTGTTTTTT
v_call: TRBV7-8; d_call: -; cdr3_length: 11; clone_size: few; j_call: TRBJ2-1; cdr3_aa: CASRSRYEQFF; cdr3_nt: TGTGCCAGCAGATCCAGGTACGAGCAGTTCTTC
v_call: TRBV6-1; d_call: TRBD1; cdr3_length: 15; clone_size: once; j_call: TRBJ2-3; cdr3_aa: CASRDPGQGRDTQYF; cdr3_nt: TGTGCCAGCAGGGACCCGGGACAGGGGCGGGATACGCAGTATTTT
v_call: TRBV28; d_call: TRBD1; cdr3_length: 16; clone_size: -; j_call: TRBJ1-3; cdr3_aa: CASSTPGQNSGNTIYF; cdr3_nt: TGTGCCAGCAGTACACCGGGACAGAATTCTGGAAACACCATATATTTT
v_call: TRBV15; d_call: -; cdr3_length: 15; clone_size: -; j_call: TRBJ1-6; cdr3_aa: CATSRGTDYNSPLHF; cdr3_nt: TGTGCCACCAGCAGAGGGACAGACTATAATTCACCCCTCCACTTT
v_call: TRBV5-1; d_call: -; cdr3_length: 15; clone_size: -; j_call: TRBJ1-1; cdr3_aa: CASSSTLRVRAEAFF; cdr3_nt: TGCGCCAGCAGCTCCACTCTCAGGGTTCGGGCTGAAGCTTTCTTT
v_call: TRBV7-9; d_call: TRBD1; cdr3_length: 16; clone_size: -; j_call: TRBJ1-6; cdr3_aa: CASSPQVGTGGSPLHF; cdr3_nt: TGTGCCAGCAGCCCTCAGGTGGGGACAGGGGGTTCACCCCTCCACTTT
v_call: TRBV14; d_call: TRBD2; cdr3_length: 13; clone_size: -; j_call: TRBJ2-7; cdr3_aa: CASSQGGFHEQYF; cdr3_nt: TGTGCCAGCAGCCAGGGAGGGTTCCACGAGCAGTACTTC
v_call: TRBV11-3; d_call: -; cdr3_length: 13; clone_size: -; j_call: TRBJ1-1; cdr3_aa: CASSPGHTAEAFF; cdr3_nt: TGTGCCAGCAGCCCCGGACATACTGCTGAAGCTTTCTTT
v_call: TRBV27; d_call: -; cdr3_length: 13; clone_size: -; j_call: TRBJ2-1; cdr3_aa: CASSLRLGNEQFF; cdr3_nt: TGTGCCAGCAGTCTAAGGCTAGGCAATGAGCAGTTCTTC
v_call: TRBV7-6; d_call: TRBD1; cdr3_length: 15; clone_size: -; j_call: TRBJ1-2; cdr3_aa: CASSRNRGGDYGYTF; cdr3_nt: TGTGCCAGCAGCCGAAACAGGGGTGGCGACTATGGCTACACCTTC
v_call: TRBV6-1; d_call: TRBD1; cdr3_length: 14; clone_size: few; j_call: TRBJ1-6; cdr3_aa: CASSGSGGGSPLHF; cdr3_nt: TGTGCCAGCAGTGGTTCAGGGGGTGGTTCACCCCTCCACTTT
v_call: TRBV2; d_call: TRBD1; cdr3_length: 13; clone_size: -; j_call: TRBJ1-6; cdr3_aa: CATNRDSGSPLHF; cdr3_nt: TGTGCCACCAACCGGGACAGTGGTTCACCCCTCCACTTT
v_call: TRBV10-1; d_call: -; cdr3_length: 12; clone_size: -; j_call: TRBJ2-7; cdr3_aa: CATASDSYEQYF; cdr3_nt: TGCGCCACCGCAAGCGACTCCTACGAGCAGTACTTC
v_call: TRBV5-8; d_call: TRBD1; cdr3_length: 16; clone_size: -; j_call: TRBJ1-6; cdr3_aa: CASSAGTDFWNSPLHF; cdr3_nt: TGTGCCAGCAGTGCCGGGACAGACTTCTGGAATTCACCCCTCCACTTT
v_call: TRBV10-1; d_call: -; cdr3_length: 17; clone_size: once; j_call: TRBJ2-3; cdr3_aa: CASSDGSVRAHADTQYF; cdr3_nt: TGCGCCAGCAGTGACGGTAGCGTCCGGGCACACGCAGATACGCAGTATTTT
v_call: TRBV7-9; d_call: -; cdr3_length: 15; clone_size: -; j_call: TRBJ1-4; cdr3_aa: CASSSTGRTNEKLFF; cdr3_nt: TGTGCCAGCAGCTCAACAGGGAGAACTAATGAAAAACTGTTTTTT
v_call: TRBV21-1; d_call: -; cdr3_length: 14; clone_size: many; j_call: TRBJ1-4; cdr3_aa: CASSKGSFGEKLFF; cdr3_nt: TGTGCCAGCAGCAAGGGCTCGTTCGGCGAAAAACTGTTTTTT
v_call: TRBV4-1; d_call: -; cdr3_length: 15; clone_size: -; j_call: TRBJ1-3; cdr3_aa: CASSQPGASGNTIYF; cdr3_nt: TGCGCCAGCAGCCAGCCAGGGGCGTCTGGAAACACCATATATTTT
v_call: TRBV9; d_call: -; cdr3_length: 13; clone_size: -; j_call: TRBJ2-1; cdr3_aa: CASSVGTPNEQFF; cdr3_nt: TGTGCCAGCAGCGTAGGGACTCCTAATGAGCAGTTCTTC
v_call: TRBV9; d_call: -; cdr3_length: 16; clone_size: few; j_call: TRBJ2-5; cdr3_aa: CASSVEGGAGWETQYF; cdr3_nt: TGTGCCAGCAGCGTAGAGGGGGGGGCGGGCTGGGAGACCCAGTACTTC
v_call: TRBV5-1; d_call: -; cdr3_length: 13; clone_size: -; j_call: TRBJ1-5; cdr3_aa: CASSTAPNQPQHF; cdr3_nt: TGCGCCAGCAGCACAGCCCCTAATCAGCCCCAGCATTTT
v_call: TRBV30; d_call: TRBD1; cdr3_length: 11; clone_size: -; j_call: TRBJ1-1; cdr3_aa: CACAGQGEAFF; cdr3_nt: TGTGCCTGCGCGGGACAGGGAGAAGCTTTCTTT
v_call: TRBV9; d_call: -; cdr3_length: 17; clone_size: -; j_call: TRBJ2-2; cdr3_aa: CASSVVTGVANTGELFF; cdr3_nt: TGTGCCAGCAGCGTCGTGACGGGGGTCGCGAACACCGGGGAGCTGTTTTTT
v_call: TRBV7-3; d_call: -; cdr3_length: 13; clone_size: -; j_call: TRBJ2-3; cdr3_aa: CASSYRPGDTQYF; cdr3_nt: TGTGCCAGCAGCTACCGCCCGGGGGATACGCAGTATTTT
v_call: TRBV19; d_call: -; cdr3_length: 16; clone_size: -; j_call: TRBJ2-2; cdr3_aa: CASSNQGGSNTGELFF; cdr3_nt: TGTGCCAGTAGTAATCAGGGGGGCAGTAACACCGGGGAGCTGTTTTTT
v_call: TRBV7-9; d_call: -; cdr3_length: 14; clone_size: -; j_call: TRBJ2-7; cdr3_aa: CASSSTVVGAEQYF; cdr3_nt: TGTGCCAGCAGCTCGACTGTTGTGGGGGCCGAGCAGTACTTC
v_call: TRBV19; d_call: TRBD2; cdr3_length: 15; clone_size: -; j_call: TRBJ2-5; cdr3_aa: CASSSSRGGRETQYF; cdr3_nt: TGTGCCAGTAGTTCGAGCCGGGGGGGCAGAGAGACCCAGTACTTC
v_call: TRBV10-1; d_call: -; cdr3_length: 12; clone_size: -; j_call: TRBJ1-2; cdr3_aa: CASSSGNYGYTF; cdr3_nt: TGCGCCAGCAGTTCAGGGAACTATGGCTACACCTTC
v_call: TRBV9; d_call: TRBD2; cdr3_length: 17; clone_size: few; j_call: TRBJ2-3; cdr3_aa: CASSVGLAGGNTDTQYF; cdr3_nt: TGTGCCAGCAGCGTAGGACTAGCGGGGGGGAACACAGATACGCAGTATTTT
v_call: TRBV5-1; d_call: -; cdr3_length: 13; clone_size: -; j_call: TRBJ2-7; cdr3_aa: CASSLGGDYEQYF; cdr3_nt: TGCGCCAGCAGCTTAGGGGGTGACTACGAGCAGTACTTC
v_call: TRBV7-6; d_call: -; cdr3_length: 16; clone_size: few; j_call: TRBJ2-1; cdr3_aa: CASSPLGGFVNNEQFF; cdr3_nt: TGTGCCAGCAGCCCACTTGGAGGGTTCGTAAACAATGAGCAGTTCTTC
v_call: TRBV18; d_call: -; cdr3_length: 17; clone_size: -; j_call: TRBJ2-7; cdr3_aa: CASSPVENLIGATEQYF; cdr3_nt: TGTGCCAGCTCACCAGTGGAGAATCTTATTGGGGCGACCGAGCAGTACTTC
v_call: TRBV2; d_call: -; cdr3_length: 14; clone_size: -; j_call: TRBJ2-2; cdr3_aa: CASSEMGPGGELFF; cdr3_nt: TGTGCCAGCAGTGAAATGGGGCCGGGCGGGGAGCTGTTTTTT
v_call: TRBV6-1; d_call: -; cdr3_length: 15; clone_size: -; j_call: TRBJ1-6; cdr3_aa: CASSPAGVVSSPLHF; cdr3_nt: TGTGCCAGCAGTCCCGCGGGGGTTGTAAGTTCACCCCTCCACTTT
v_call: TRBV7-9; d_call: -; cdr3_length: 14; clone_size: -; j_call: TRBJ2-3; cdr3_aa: CASSLAHPTDTQYF; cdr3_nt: TGTGCCAGCAGCTTAGCTCATCCCACAGATACGCAGTATTTT
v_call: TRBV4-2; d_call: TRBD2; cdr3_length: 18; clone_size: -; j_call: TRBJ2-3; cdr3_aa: CASSQTNGLAGLSDTQYF; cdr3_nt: TGTGCCAGCAGCCAGACTAACGGACTAGCGGGGTTGTCAGATACGCAGTATTTT
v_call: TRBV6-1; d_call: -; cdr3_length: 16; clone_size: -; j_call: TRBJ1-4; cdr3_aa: CASSEGRTRRDEKLFF; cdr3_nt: TGTGCCAGCAGTGAAGGCCGAACAAGGCGGGATGAAAAACTGTTTTTT
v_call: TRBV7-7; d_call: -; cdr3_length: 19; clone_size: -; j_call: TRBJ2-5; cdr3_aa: CASSPKQWGRGAPQETQYF; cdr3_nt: TGTGCCAGCAGCCCAAAGCAATGGGGGAGGGGGGCCCCCCAAGAGACCCAGTACTTC
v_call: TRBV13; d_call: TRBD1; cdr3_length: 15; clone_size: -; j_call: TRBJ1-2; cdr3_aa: CASSSDRQGVYGYTF; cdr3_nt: TGTGCCAGCAGCTCTGACCGACAGGGAGTTTATGGCTACACCTTC
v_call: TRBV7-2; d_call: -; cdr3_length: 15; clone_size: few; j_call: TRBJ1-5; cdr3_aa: CASSSTTDSNQPQHF; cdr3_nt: TGTGCCAGCAGCTCTACGACAGACAGCAATCAGCCCCAGCATTTT